This T cell receptor beta chain was profiled in a study of T cell responses to AZD1222 COVID-19 vaccine. Regarding this clone: The antigen is unknown.

The study's findings and limits: White British people made up most donors, females outnumbered males, and clonal diversity was possibly underestimated.

Here immunoSEQ multiplex PCR was the method, and the copy in TCRdb shows in-frame clones only, minus some. The sample lists roughly 100,000 clones; more than 75% were seen once. The TCR comes from an adult in good health. Sequencing was performed on peripheral blood, taken on day 0 of AZD1222 vaccination.

The CDR3 region is CASSLGASGGLQTYEQYF. The CDR3, as DNA: TGTGCCAGCAGCTTAGGAGCTAGCGGGGGGCTGCAAACCTACGAGCAGTACTTC. The chain combines TRBV7-9 with TRBJ2-7, with 11 bases lining up with TRBD2. The V segment lost 1 base and the J segment 2 bases; nucleotides outside the gene matches: 10. The CDR3 contains 18 residues. CDR1 and CDR2 (germline): SEHNR, FQNEAQ (reference sequence).